This T cell receptor beta chain was recorded in a study of regulatory T cells in long-lasting Graves disease. Regarding the study as a whole: Accuracy could have been hurt by small sample size.

Regarding time point: newly diagnosed GD, antithyroid drugs for less than 3 months. RNA isolated from PBMCs was used to make the TCR library. Researchers made TCR beta libraries by using iRepertoire HTBI primers and running Arm-PCR on CDR3 regions. TCRdb reanalysed the multiplex PCR reads using MiXCR and keeps one entry per CDR3 protein. The table lists about 560,000 distinct CDR3 sequences, about 16% of them singletons. The CDR3 sequence is 13 residues long. CDR1 is SGHDT, CDR2 YYEEEE, per germline. Trimming took 0 bases from V and 8 from J, leaving 11 bases between them. Details on this clonotype: Its antigen remains unknown.

A further study also used this sample, focusing on T cells in Graves' hyperthyroidism and ophthalmopathy. That paper adds: A first-round RT-PCR of the TCR CDR3 used the HTBI primer set.

The sequencing used peripheral blood mononuclear cells (PBMCs), collected at new diagnosis, from a patient treated with antithyroid drugs. This TCR came from a man younger than 30 with Graves disease. The gene calls are TRBV5-6 and TRBJ1-2; D perhaps matches TRBD1 (6 bases). CDR3 sequence: CASSLDRATGYTF. DNA for the CDR3: TGTGCCAGCAGCTTGGACAGGGCAACGGGCTACACCTTC.